What follows are 21 T cell receptor beta chains derived from one specimen sequenced in a study of chemoradiotherapy in HPV16-positive cancers. TCRdb's copy holds only in-frame clones and misses some; the assay was immunoSEQ multiplex PCR. Of some 17,000 clones in the sample, roughly 86% are singletons; the top ten hold 2% to 2.5%. The material sequenced was blood, taken from a patient who underwent chemoradiotherapy. These receptors were collected from a human donor with HPV-associated anogenital cancer.

This chain joins TRBV9 and TRBJ1-4; TRBD1 matches 7 bases. Germline values: CDR1 SGDLS, CDR2 YYNGEE. After removal of 3 bases from V and 4 bases from J, the junction contained 9 bases not matched to a gene. The CDR3 is 16 amino acids. As DNA, the CDR3 is TGTGCCAGCAGCGCACAAGAGGGGACAGTTAATGAAAAACTGTTTTTT. Its protein is CASSAQEGTVNEKLFF. Full variable domain (missing parts from reference TRBV9 and TRBJ1-4): DSGVTQTPKHLITATGQRVTLRCSPRSGDLSVYWYQQSLDQGLQFLIQYYNGEERAKGNILERFSAQQFPDLHSELNLSSLELGDSALYFCASSAQEGTVNEKLFFGSGTQLSVL.

The CDR3 protein is CASTKNPGENIQYF. The CDR3, as DNA: TGTGCCAGCACCAAGAACCCAGGGGAAAACATTCAGTACTTC. The chain links TRBV14 to TRBJ2-4; a weak D match, TRBD1 (6 bases). The CDR3 is 14 amino acids. CDR1 is SGHDN and CDR2 is FVKESK in the germline V gene. The V gene lost 7 bases and the J gene lost 5 bases, with 15 bases spanning the gap.

V usage is TRBV19 and J usage is TRBJ2-5, with a weak D call TRBD2 (7 bases). Germline lookup yields CDR1 LNHDA and CDR2 SQIVND (reference sequence). Trimming cost V 5 bases and J 5 bases, with 18 bases left between them. The CDR3 is 15 residues long. This chain's CDR3 is CASSYFAGATETQYF. In DNA, the CDR3 is TGTGCCAGTAGTTATTTCGCGGGGGCTACTGAGACCCAGTACTTC.

The chain couples TRBV9 to TRBJ2-3; the D gene is possibly TRBD1 (5 bases). Germline V gene data show CDR1 as SGDLS and CDR2 as YYNGEE. The ends were cut back, 7 bases at V and 3 bases at J, with 15 bases in the middle. The CDR3 has 14 amino acids. The CDR3, as DNA: TGTGCCAGCTCCCTAGGGGTGGGTACAGATACGCAGTATTTT. Protein product: CASSLGVGTDTQYF.

The CDR3 protein is CASSSPGSYEQYF. The DNA for the CDR3 is TGTGCCAGCAGCTCCCCGGGCTCCTACGAGCAGTACTTC. The chain couples TRBV11-2 to TRBJ2-7, with D unresolved. The germline V and J ends were trimmed by 4 bases and 0 bases, with 7 bases remaining between them. This CDR3 has 13 amino acids. Germline V lookup: CDR1 SGHAT, CDR2 FQNNGV.

This chain connects TRBV4-2 to TRBJ2-7, with 7 bases matching TRBD2. Germline trimming cut 6 bases from V and 2 bases from J; bases unmatched to any gene: 19. CDR3 length: 18 amino acids. CDR1 is LGHNA, CDR2 YNFKEQ, per germline. In nucleotides, the CDR3 is TGTGCCAGCAGTCAGCCGTATTTGTCAGCTAGCGGCCCCTACGAGCAGTACTTC. Translated: CASSQPYLSASGPYEQYF.

CDR3 sequence (DNA): TGTGCCACCAGCAGAGATTCCCGGGGAGACACTGAAGCTTTCTTT. Translation gives CATSRDSRGDTEAFF. The chain has TRBV15 and TRBJ1-1, with D uncertain. This CDR3 has 15 amino acids. V was shortened by 0 bases and J by 3 bases, with 11 bases between the two germline ends. Germline loops: CDR1 LNHNV, CDR2 YYDKDF (reference sequence).

V usage is TRBV14 and J usage is TRBJ1-1; D remains ambiguous. Trimming removed 4 bases from V and 4 bases from J, with 10 bases in between. There are 13 residues in the CDR3. Germline CDR1 is SGHDN and CDR2 is FVKESK. The CDR3 reads CASSRERVTEAFF. The CDR3 DNA follows: TGTGCCAGCAGCCGTGAAAGGGTCACTGAAGCTTTCTTT.

In DNA form, the CDR3 reads TGCGCCAGCAGCTTGGCCGCGGCGGAGCCTTACGAGCAGTACTTC. It codes for CASSLAAAEPYEQYF. V usage is TRBV5-1 and J usage is TRBJ2-7; D call uncertain. The CDR3 is 15 residues long. V lost 0 bases to trimming and J lost 4 bases, with 14 bases between them. Germline-derived CDR1 and CDR2 are SGHRS and YFSETQ.

The chain combines TRBV4-2 with TRBJ1-3, with 8 bases lining up with TRBD1. The length of the CDR3 is 16 residues. The junction had 4 bases not matched to a gene; V was cut back by 1 base and J by 2 bases. Germline assignment: CDR1 LGHNA and CDR2 YNFKEQ. CDR3 nucleotide sequence: TGTGCCAGCAGCCAAGCGGCAGGGGGCACTGGAAACACCATATATTTT. This translates into CASSQAAGGTGNTIYF.

J is TRBJ1-1 and V is TRBV27, with TRBD1 matching 7 bases. This CDR3 has 13 residues. CDR1 and CDR2 from the germline V gene are MNHEY and SMNVEV (reference sequence). With 6 bases clipped from V and 1 base from J, the junction kept 2 bases outside the gene matches. CDR3 sequence reads: CASRDRPNTEAFF. CDR3 sequence (DNA): TGTGCCAGCAGGGACAGGCCGAACACTGAAGCTTTCTTT.

This chain links TRBV18 with TRBJ1-3, with 9 bases fitting TRBD1. The CDR3 consists of 18 residues. Germline loops: CDR1 KGHSH, CDR2 LQKENI. Germline trimming cut 1 base from V and 2 bases from J; bases unmatched to any gene: 9. CDR3 region: CASSPRDRVLNPGNTIYF. In DNA form, the CDR3 reads TGTGCCAGCTCACCACGGGACAGGGTATTAAATCCTGGAAACACCATATATTTT.

The chain employs TRBV18 and TRBJ2-4, with TRBD1 as a possible D gene (6 bases). From germline, CDR1 is KGHSH and CDR2 LQKENI. There are 15 residues in the CDR3. Trimming removed 4 bases at V and 0 bases at J, with 10 bases between. In DNA form, the CDR3 reads TGTGCCAGCTCACAGGAGGACAGAGCCAAAAACATTCAGTACTTC. This gives the protein CASSQEDRAKNIQYF.

The J gene is TRBJ1-3, the V gene TRBV6-5; the D gene is possibly TRBD1 (6 bases). Trimming removed 5 bases from V and 7 bases from J, with 12 bases in between. The V gene's germline CDR1 is MNHEY and CDR2 SVGAGI. The CDR3 is made up of 13 amino acids. CDR3 DNA sequence: TGTGCCAGCAGTCGGGACATACGCAACACCATATATTTT. Protein: CASSRDIRNTIYF.

This chain joins TRBV15 and TRBJ1-4; TRBD1 aligns across 7 bases. V shed 3 bases, J shed 8 bases, and the junction held 15 bases outside the gene matches. Germline values: CDR1 LNHNV, CDR2 YYDKDF (reference sequence). The CDR3 consists of 17 residues. The CDR3 region has the DNA TGTGCCACCAGCAGGGGGCCGACAGGGCTCAAAGGGGAAAAACTGTTTTTT. Translating gives CATSRGPTGLKGEKLFF.

The V and J genes are TRBV4-2 and TRBJ1-2; D is undetermined. Trimming took 0 bases from V and 4 from J, leaving 9 bases between them. The length of the CDR3 is 14 residues. Germline V gives CDR1 LGHNA, CDR2 YNFKEQ. As DNA, the CDR3 is TGTGCCAGCAGCCAAGATTTCAGATCCTATGGCTACACCTTC. Its protein product is CASSQDFRSYGYTF.

The V call is TRBV7-3, the J call TRBJ2-3, with 9 positions matching TRBD2. CDR3 length equals 19 residues. V lost 2 bases and J lost 0; bases outside the gene matches: 12. CDR1 is SGHTA and CDR2 is FQGTGA in the germline V gene. The CDR3, as DNA: TGTGCCAGCAGCTTAGAAGCGTTTAGCGGGGGTCGTAGCACAGATACGCAGTATTTT. Its translation is CASSLEAFSGGRSTDTQYF.

The V and J genes are TRBV27 and TRBJ1-2; TRBD1 might be the D (6 bases). The CDR3 length is 12 residues. CDR1 and CDR2 from the germline V gene are MNHEY and SMNVEV (reference sequence). Trimming removed 8 bases at V and 8 bases at J, with 15 bases between. The CDR3 spells CASLSGVGGYTF. CDR3 nucleotides: TGTGCCAGCCTTTCAGGGGTAGGCGGCTACACCTTC.

The V gene is TRBV27, the J gene TRBJ2-1, with D possibly being TRBD2 (5 bases). V lost 2 bases, J lost 9 bases, and 5 bases lay in between. The germline V gene has CDR1 MNHEY and CDR2 SMNVEV (reference sequence). The CDR3 sequence is 11 residues long. The CDR3 coding sequence is TGTGCCAGCAGTTTAAGCGGTGAGCAGTTCTTC. Amino acid sequence: CASSLSGEQFF.

This chain links TRBV5-6 with TRBJ1-2; D not certain. The CDR3 covers 14 residues. Trimming pared 0 bases from V and 4 bases from J, leaving 10 bases between. Germline V gene data show CDR1 as SGHDT and CDR2 as YYEEEE. CDR3 amino acids: CASSLDATTYGYTF. The DNA of the CDR3 is TGTGCCAGCAGCTTGGATGCTACGACCTATGGCTACACCTTC.

The V call is TRBV11-2, the J call TRBJ1-2; D gene uncertain. The germline CDR1 and CDR2 sequences are SGHAT and FQNNGV. Trimming took 8 bases from V and 1 from J, leaving 11 bases between them. The CDR3 is made up of 13 amino acids. The CDR3 is CASASVLNYGYTF. The CDR3 DNA reads as TGTGCCAGCGCATCCGTGCTTAACTATGGCTACACCTTC.